This T cell receptor beta chain stems from a study of CD8+ T cells in alopecia areata. CDR1 and CDR2 from the germline V gene are SGHRS and YFSETQ. Trimming removed 6 bases at V and 7 bases at J, with 20 bases between. This CDR3 region has 15 residues. Treatment noted: oral pan-JAK inhibitor, 5-10 mg twice daily. The sequencing template was cDNA reverse transcribed from extracted RNA. Clones were read by immunoSEQ multiplex PCR, and TCRdb kept only the in-frame ones, dropping some. The sample lists approximately 280,000 clones; 58% were seen once. Here the sequenced sample was CD4+ T cells sorted from blood, taken at week 24, from a patient treated with tofacitinib. The V gene is TRBV5-1, the J gene TRBJ2-1, with D possibly matching TRBD1 (6 bases). The receptor was derived from a human donor with alopecia areata. The CDR3 loop is CASTAGAPLWNEQFF. The CDR3 DNA sequence: TGCGCCAGCACGGCAGGGGCCCCCCTGTGGAATGAGCAGTTCTTC.